This TCR beta chain was identified in a study of OX40 agonist ivuxolimab in advanced cancers. Study-wide context: Ivuxolimab, which targeted the costimulatory receptor OX40 (CD134), was an agonistic, fully human IgG2 monoclonal antibody. Intravenous ivuxolimab was administered to patients every 2 weeks at six dose levels: 0.01, 0.1, 0.3, 1.5, 3 and 10 mg/kg. Of the 50 or so patients in dose escalation, around 19 had hepatocellular carcinoma, approximately 15 had melanoma, 9 had renal cell carcinoma and 9 had head and neck cancer. In the dose-escalation cohort, 70% to 90% of patients were male, and the mean age was approximately 60 years with a range of roughly 23 to 79. Patients were allowed to have had prior anti-PD-1, anti-PD-L1 or anti-CTLA-4 therapy, and roughly two fifths of the dose-escalation patients had been treated with checkpoint inhibitors. Partial responses were achieved by three dose-escalation patients, of whom one had hepatocellular carcinoma and two had cutaneous melanoma. Peripheral TCRbeta sequencing aimed to test whether ivuxolimab altered TCR sequence diversity and caused clonal T-cell expansion. The paper covers the monotherapy dose-escalation part of the phase I ivuxolimab trial, which included N = 52 patients. What the research found in general, with its limitations: At doses from 0.1 to 3.0 mg/kg, clonal expansion was seen in both CD4+ and CD8+ blood T cells between baseline and week 6. Which antigens the clonally expanded peripheral T cells were specific for was not determined. Low levels of normalized T-cell clonal expansion were also seen in some patients who did not respond. After ivuxolimab, more expanded clones were found on average in CD8+ T cells than in CD4+ T cells. Partial responders in the 0.1-3.0 mg/kg groups had among the lowest normalized peripheral clonal expansion, especially among CD8+ T cells.

The trial excluded patients who had a history of autoimmune disease or who were on systemic immunosuppression. Peripheral blood for TCR sequencing was collected from all dose cohorts at baseline, on cycle 4 day 1, and on cycle 7 day 1. Samples were obtained from an open-label, multicenter, first-in-human phase I dose-escalation trial of ivuxolimab. Adults with locally advanced or metastatic head and neck squamous cell, hepatocellular, melanoma or renal cell carcinoma were enrolled in the trial. Before TCR sequencing, CD4+ and CD8+ T cells were separately sorted from peripheral blood. Concerning this clone itself: Its antigen specificity is not known. One base away there is no much larger clone; base qualities are not given.

For sequencing of the TCRbeta CDR3 region, genomic DNA was extracted from the sorted cells. The immunoSEQ Assay was used for sequencing of TCRbeta CDR3 regions. Sourced from immuneACCESS, this table was stored by TCRdb with only in-frame sequences that have V and J called. A share of the clones is absent; for the studies checked, an unresolved V gene accounts for under half, and the remainder has no known explanation. The sample yields roughly 86,000 clones; around nine tenths were counted once. In total, the top ten clones hold 1.1% of the sample. Its CDR3 holds 16 amino acids, cysteine through phenylalanine. Only the CDR3 DNA stays, 48 bases, in frame from base 1. Cut back by 8 bases and 10 bases, the V and J ends lie 27 bases apart.

Rearrangement joined TRBV23-1 to TRBJ2-1; TRBD1 could be the D gene, as 5 bases match. TRBV23-1 is filed as an ORF, its function uncertain. The TCR comes from an adult with an advanced solid tumor such as melanoma, head and neck, liver or kidney cancer. This specimen was CD4+ or CD8+ T cells sorted from blood, taken in a trial of the OX40 agonist ivuxolimab. In nucleotide form, the sequence is TGCGCCAGCTGGACCGGACATACTCCTTGGAGTCGGGAGCAGTTCTTC. Its translation reads: CASWTGHTPWSREQFF.